This T cell receptor beta chain derives from a study of cytomegalovirus exposure and HLA in healthy donors. Looked up from germline, CDR1 is SEHNR and CDR2 is FQNEAQ (reference sequence). The CDR3 contains 16 residues. Trimming shortened V by 4 bases and J by 5 bases, and 20 bases separated the two germline ends. Both 60 Vbeta primers and 13 Jbeta primers went into the PCR. Profiled with immunoSEQ multiplex PCR; TCRdb holds only in-frame clones, not every one. The sample lists some 130,000 clones, roughly 75% occurring once. Study-wide results and limits: With later analysis, a missense DCLRE1C variant became linked to TCR beta V- and J-gene trimming.

A remark on this clone: Antigen specificity is unknown.

The sequenced sample was PBMCs. J is TRBJ1-2 and V is TRBV7-9; no clear D. This receptor was identified in a man aged 25-40 years in good health. The CDR3 sequence: CASSSNLRREVYGYTF. The DNA of the CDR3 is TGTGCCAGCAGCTCCAATTTAAGGAGGGAGGTTTATGGCTACACCTTC.